One sample yielded the 10 T cell receptor beta chains listed below, sequenced in a study of PD-1 blockade in mismatch repair-deficient tumors (TCRdb year 2017). The method was the immunoSEQ multiplex PCR assay. TCRdb provides this immuneACCESS table in a form limited to in-frame rearrangements. Some clones are lacking; in checked studies, under half of them reflect an unresolved V gene, and why the rest are absent is not known. This sample is represented by 50,000 to 75,000 clones; around 88% of them were singletons. The ten largest clones represent approximately 14% of the sample. This sample comprised peripheral blood, obtained 52 weeks after starting pembrolizumab. The receptors shown here come from an adult with mismatch repair-deficient cancer.

The V call is TRBV11-2, the J call TRBJ2-2, with 9 bases identical to TRBD1. CDR1 SGHAT and CDR2 FQNNGV come from the germline V gene. V dropped 4 bases and J dropped 5; count of bases not matched to a gene: 2. CDR3 length: 14 residues. Written as DNA, the CDR3 is TGTGCCAGCAGCTACGGGACAGGGACCGGGGAGCTGTTTTTT. Its protein is CASSYGTGTGELFF. The whole variable domain, filled in from reference TRBV11-2 and TRBJ2-2, reads EAGVAQSPRYKIIEKRQSVAFWCNPISGHATLYWYQQILGQGPKLLIQFQNNGVVDDSQLPKDRFSAERLKGVDSTLKIQPAKLEDSAVYLCASSYGTGTGELFFGEGSRLTVL.

J is TRBJ1-1 and V is TRBV20-1; D gene unclear. Trimming shortened V by 2 bases and J by 3 bases, and 4 bases separated the two germline ends. This CDR3 has 11 residues. CDR1 is DFQATT and CDR2 is SNEGSKA in the germline V gene (reference sequence). The CDR3 is CSARQYTEAFF. As DNA, the CDR3 is TGCAGTGCTAGACAGTACACTGAAGCTTTCTTT.

The gene calls are TRBV29-1 and TRBJ2-7, with TRBD1 matching over 7 bases. Trimming took 6 bases from V and 2 from J; bases not matched to a gene: 4. The CDR3 sequence is 12 residues long. Germline CDR1 reads SQVTM; CDR2 reads ANQGSEA. The CDR3 reads CSVLQGAYEQYF. The CDR3 DNA reads TGCAGCGTCCTTCAGGGGGCCTACGAGCAGTACTTC.

J is TRBJ2-1 and V is TRBV4-1; 7 bases fit TRBD2. This CDR3 comprises 22 residues. J lost 3 bases, V lost 0 bases, and 23 bases had no gene match. Germline V gene lookup returns CDR1 MGHRA and CDR2 YSYEKL. The chain's CDR3 is CASSQDRMSTSYYPLNYNEQFF. Written as DNA, the CDR3 is TGCGCCAGCAGCCAAGATCGGATGTCGACTAGCTACTACCCCTTAAACTACAATGAGCAGTTCTTC.

A single count supports this clone. The chain uses TRBV5-5 and TRBJ2-7, with 9 bases that match TRBD2. With V trimmed by 2 bases and J by 3 bases, 6 bases remained unmatched. The CDR3 loop spans 15 amino acids. Germline V gene data show CDR1 as SGHKS and CDR2 as YYEKEE (reference sequence). CDR3 DNA: TGTGCCAGCAGCTTTAATAGCGGGAGTTTCTACGAGCAGTACTTC. Residues: CASSFNSGSFYEQYF.

This clone was seen a handful of times. The chain combines TRBV6-1 with TRBJ2-7, with 9 bases identical to TRBD2. The junction had 6 bases not matched to a gene; V was cut back by 7 bases and J by 2 bases. The CDR3 is 14 residues long. Per germline, CDR1 MNHNS and CDR2 SASEGT. The CDR3 DNA follows: TGTGCCAGCACTGGGGGGACTAGCCCCTACGAGCAGTACTTC. Translation gives CASTGGTSPYEQYF.

The chain carries TRBV21-1 and TRBJ2-3; TRBD2 is taken as the D call from the table, unchecked against the DNA. TRBV21-1 is listed as a pseudogene. The CDR3 spans 15 residues. Written as DNA, the CDR3 is TGTGCCAGCAGTAATCCCCTCGCGGCCCCCGATACGCAGTATTTT. It specifies CASSNPLAAPDTQYF.

The chain combines TRBV28 with TRBJ2-7; D call uncertain. The CDR3 loop spans 12 amino acids. With 2 bases removed from V and 2 bases from J, the gap between germline ends came to 4 bases. CDR1 is MDHEN and CDR2 is SYDVKM in the germline V gene. CDR3 bases: TGTGCCAGCAGTTTACTGACCTACGAGCAGTACTTC. Amino acids: CASSLLTYEQYF.

V is TRBV11-3 and J is TRBJ1-5; 12 nucleotides align to TRBD1. Looked up from germline, CDR1 is SGHNT and CDR2 is YENEEA. The CDR3 is 19 amino acids. Unmatched junction bases numbered 12, after V lost 6 bases and J lost 0 bases. The CDR3 reads CASRLPGQGAFFSNQPQHF. Here the CDR3 DNA reads TGTGCCAGCAGACTTCCGGGACAGGGGGCCTTTTTTAGCAATCAGCCCCAGCATTTT.

The rearrangement uses TRBV18 and TRBJ2-5; TRBD1 matches at 10 bases. V lost 6 bases and J lost 5; bases outside the gene matches: 9. CDR1 KGHSH and CDR2 LQKENI come from the germline V gene. The CDR3 consists of 15 residues. The CDR3 DNA reads TGTGCCAGCTCTACGAGACAGGGGGCGGTCGAGACCCAGTACTTC. Amino acid sequence: CASSTRQGAVETQYF.